Shown below are 30 T cell receptor beta chains from a single sample sequenced in a study of shared clonotypes between healthy human individuals. Method: immunoSEQ multiplex PCR; TCRdb's copy keeps in-frame clones and lacks some. The sample carries approximately 1,000,000 clones, around three quarters recorded once. Material for sequencing was memory CD4+ T cells from PBMCs. Subset described: CD45RA-negative fraction. The receptors originated from a man in his late teens or twenties in good health. Some clones in this sample may be carry-over from other donors' samples.

V is TRBV27 and J is TRBJ2-3; perhaps TRBD2 as D (6 bases). The CDR3 consists of 14 residues. V lost 3 bases to trimming and J lost 4 bases, with 11 bases between them. Germline values: CDR1 MNHEY, CDR2 SMNVEV (reference sequence). CDR3 amino acids: CASSFDRRADTQYF. The CDR3 DNA sequence: TGTGCCAGCAGTTTTGATAGGAGGGCAGATACGCAGTATTTT.

The J gene is TRBJ2-7, the V gene TRBV18; 7 bases are shared with TRBD1. Germline-derived CDR1 and CDR2 are KGHSH and LQKENI. The CDR3 consists of 13 residues. With 3 bases clipped from V and 5 bases from J, the junction kept 4 bases outside the gene matches. CDR3 sequence (DNA): TGTGCCAGCTCACCGGGACAGTCCCACGAGCAGTACTTC. Translated, it gives CASSPGQSHEQYF.

The chain combines TRBV27 with TRBJ2-5, with TRBD2 matching over 7 bases. The CDR3 is 13 residues long. Germline CDR1 and CDR2: MNHEY and SMNVEV (reference sequence). V lost 6 bases, J lost 5 bases, and 6 bases stayed unmatched. CDR3 bases: TGTGCCAGCAGGGGACTAACCCGTGAGACCCAGTACTTC. The encoded protein is CASRGLTRETQYF.

This chain uses TRBV19 with TRBJ2-7; 7 bases match TRBD2. CDR3 length equals 15 residues. Germline trimming cut 4 bases from V and 3 bases from J; bases unmatched to any gene: 9. In germline, CDR1 is LNHDA, CDR2 SQIVND (reference sequence). CDR3 sequence (DNA): TGTGCCAGTAGTAGGGTCAGCGGGAAGTACTACGAGCAGTACTTC. Its protein product is CASSRVSGKYYEQYF.

The V gene is TRBV6-1, the J gene TRBJ1-1; the D is unclear. CDR1 MNHNS and CDR2 SASEGT come from the germline V gene. V lost 2 bases to trimming and J lost 4 bases, with 8 bases between them. The CDR3 is 13 amino acids. DNA for the CDR3: TGTGCCAGCAGTGAAAAAGTCAGCACTGAAGCTTTCTTT. This codes for CASSEKVSTEAFF.

As to this clone: Other DNA sequences in this sample translate to the same CDR3. The chain employs TRBV6-1 and TRBJ2-3; maybe TRBD2 (6 bases). Trimming stripped 6 bases from V and 3 bases from J, with 16 bases between. The CDR3 loop spans 15 amino acids. Germline V gives CDR1 MNHNS, CDR2 SASEGT. The CDR3 DNA reads TGTGCCAGCAGAACCGGGACCGGGGGTACAGATACGCAGTATTTT. Encoded protein: CASRTGTGGTDTQYF.

The chain employs TRBV28 and TRBJ2-3, with TRBD2 identical over 8 bases. This CDR3 is built from 14 residues. The J segment lost 4 bases and the V segment lost 9 bases, leaving 9 bases of the junction unmatched. Germline loops: CDR1 MDHEN, CDR2 SYDVKM. As DNA, the CDR3 is TGTGCCAGTCGAGGACTAGCTTGGGCAGATACGCAGTATTTT. This sequence encodes CASRGLAWADTQYF.

This clone showed up just a few times. The chain joins TRBV28 to TRBJ1-2, with TRBD1 matching over 10 bases. CDR3 length: 14 amino acids. Trimming cost V 6 bases and J 3 bases; bases outside gene matches: 4. CDR1 and CDR2 (germline): MDHEN, SYDVKM. The CDR3 here is CASSGTGVYYGYTF. The CDR3 DNA reads TGTGCCAGCAGCGGGACAGGGGTCTACTATGGCTACACCTTC.

The V call is TRBV19, the J call TRBJ2-3, with D uncertain. The CDR3 totals 14 residues. The V end was cut by 9 bases, the J end by 1 base, with 14 bases between. Germline V gives CDR1 LNHDA, CDR2 SQIVND (reference sequence). The chain's CDR3 is CASRSQPGTDTQYF. Here the CDR3 DNA reads TGTGCCAGCCGATCACAGCCAGGCACAGATACGCAGTATTTT.

This clone was counted only a few times. The genes are TRBV11-3 and TRBJ2-1, with 12 bases aligning to TRBD2. Unmatched junction bases numbered 6, after V lost 5 bases and J lost 7 bases. Germline-derived CDR1 and CDR2 are SGHNT and YENEEA. This CDR3 is 15 amino acids long. The CDR3 coding sequence is TGTGCCAGCAGCGCGACTAGCGGGAGTGTGAATGAGCAGTTCTTC. Amino acid sequence: CASSATSGSVNEQFF.

This clone was counted between two and nine times. The chain links TRBV19 to TRBJ1-1, with D uncertain. The CDR3 contains 15 residues. The germline gives CDR1 LNHDA, CDR2 SQIVND (reference sequence). V lost 5 bases and J 1 base, leaving 14 bases between the germline ends. CDR3 nucleotide sequence: TGTGCCAGTAGTTCAGGTTACGGAAGGAACACTGAAGCTTTCTTT. It is translated as CASSSGYGRNTEAFF.

As to this clone: Its ends do not fully match the called genes, so a read error is possible. The V call is TRBV5-1, the J call TRBJ2-1, with D possibly being TRBD1 or TRBD2 (6 bases each). This CDR3 has 16 residues. From germline, CDR1 is SGHRS and CDR2 YFSETQ. As DNA, the CDR3 is TGCACCAGCAGCTTCTTATGGGGGGCTACCTACAATGAGCAGTTCTTC. Protein product: CTSSFLWGATYNEQFF. Full variable domain (remainder filled in from reference TRBV5-1 and TRBJ2-1): KAGVTQTPRYLIKTRGQQVTLSCSPISGHRSVSWYQQTPGQGLQFLFEYFSETQRNKGNFPGRFSGRQFSNSRSEMNVSTLELGDSALYLCTSSFLWGATYNEQFFGPGTRLTVL.

CDR3: CASQKKDPAKNTEAFF. The DNA of the CDR3 is TGTGCCAGCCAAAAAAAGGACCCAGCGAAGAACACTGAAGCTTTCTTT. The chain joins TRBV28 to TRBJ1-1; D unresolved. The length of the CDR3 is 16 residues. The V and J ends lost 8 bases and 1 base respectively, with 20 bases between them. CDR1 and CDR2 (germline): MDHEN, SYDVKM. The variable domain in full, with the rest retrieved from reference TRBV28 and TRBJ1-1, is DVKVTQSSRYLVKRTGEKVFLECVQDMDHENMFWYRQDPGLGLRLIYFSYDVKMKEKGDIPEGYSVSREKKERFSLILESASTNQTSMYLCASQKKDPAKNTEAFFGQGTRLTVV.

On this clone: This sample includes further DNA sequences coding for the same CDR3. The gene calls are TRBV5-1 and TRBJ1-5; 7 positions agree with TRBD1. Unmatched junction bases numbered 8, after V lost 4 bases and J lost 4 bases. The CDR3 totals 15 residues. Per germline, CDR1 SGHRS and CDR2 YFSETQ. The CDR3 coding sequence is TGCGCCAGCAGCCCAGGGGACAGTCCGAATCAGCCCCAGCATTTT. Residues: CASSPGDSPNQPQHF.

V gene TRBV18 combines with J gene TRBJ1-3, with a possible D match to TRBD1 (5 bases). The germline gives CDR1 KGHSH, CDR2 LQKENI. The CDR3 sequence is 13 residues long. V lost 3 bases, J lost 8 bases, and 11 bases lay in between. In nucleotides, the CDR3 is TGTGCCAGCTCACCCCGGACAACGGACACCATATATTTT. Protein product: CASSPRTTDTIYF.

The rearrangement uses TRBV7-8 and TRBJ2-5; 7 nucleotides line up with TRBD1. Germline CDR1 is SGHVS and CDR2 is FQNEAQ. With V trimmed by 4 bases and J by 3 bases, 11 bases remained unmatched. This CDR3 region has 16 residues. The CDR3 loop reads CASSSLTGALEETQYF. Written as DNA, the CDR3 is TGTGCCAGCAGCTCTTTAACAGGGGCCTTGGAAGAGACCCAGTACTTC.

The V gene is TRBV4-1, the J gene TRBJ2-2, with D perhaps TRBD2 (6 bases). The CDR3 extends over 16 amino acids. The germline gives CDR1 MGHRA, CDR2 YSYEKL. Trimming stripped 3 bases from V and 2 bases from J, with 13 bases between. In DNA form, the CDR3 reads TGCGCCAGCAGCCAGTTTAGCGGAACCAACACCGGGGAGCTGTTTTTT. This encodes CASSQFSGTNTGELFF.

This rearrangement joins TRBV5-1 to TRBJ1-5; TRBD1 aligns across 8 bases. Trimming removed 4 bases from V and 0 bases from J; junction bases left unmatched: 9. CDR3 length equals 17 residues. Germline V gives CDR1 SGHRS, CDR2 YFSETQ. In nucleotides, the CDR3 is TGCGCCAGCAGCCCAGGGACAGGCCTCCTTAGCAATCAGCCCCAGCATTTT. It specifies CASSPGTGLLSNQPQHF.

The rearrangement uses TRBV29-1 and TRBJ2-7; TRBD1 matches at 8 bases. The length of the CDR3 is 14 residues. Germline V lookup: CDR1 SQVTM, CDR2 ANQGSEA. V dropped 4 bases and J dropped 5; count of bases not matched to a gene: 10. The CDR3 DNA reads as TGCAGCGTTGTAGGGGCCAGGGGGCCGGACGAGCAGTACTTC. This encodes CSVVGARGPDEQYF.

Only a few counts were recorded for this clone. V and J are TRBV19 and TRBJ2-5; D remains ambiguous. Germline V gives CDR1 LNHDA, CDR2 SQIVND (reference sequence). The CDR3 spans 15 residues. Trimming removed 3 bases at V and 3 bases at J, with 14 bases between. CDR3 nucleotides: TGTGCCAGTAGTATTAATCTGGCGAAGGAAGAGACCCAGTACTTC. Translating gives CASSINLAKEETQYF.

The chain is built from TRBV4-2 and TRBJ2-7, with D maybe TRBD2 (5 bases). Germline V gives CDR1 LGHNA, CDR2 YNFKEQ. This CDR3 is 17 amino acids long. The germline V and J ends were trimmed by 1 base and 7 bases, with 23 bases remaining between them. The CDR3 region is CASSQALDPYHSGEQYF. CDR3 DNA: TGTGCCAGCAGCCAAGCCCTAGATCCTTACCATTCGGGGGAGCAGTACTTC.

V is TRBV5-1 and J is TRBJ1-2; 7 nucleotides line up with TRBD1. This CDR3 has 13 residues. Trimming removed 5 bases from V and 8 bases from J; junction bases left unmatched: 9. Looked up from germline, CDR1 is SGHRS and CDR2 is YFSETQ. This CDR3 is CASSPNEGGGYTF. DNA of the CDR3: TGCGCCAGCAGTCCGAATGAAGGGGGCGGCTACACCTTC.

The rearrangement links TRBV5-1 to TRBJ1-4; D is unclear. V was shortened by 4 bases and J by 0 bases, with 10 bases between the two germline ends. The CDR3 covers 15 residues. Germline values: CDR1 SGHRS, CDR2 YFSETQ. This CDR3 is CASSASTATNEKLFF. The CDR3 region has the DNA TGCGCCAGCAGCGCCTCGACTGCAACTAATGAAAAACTGTTTTTT. The full variable domain, with the rest looked up from reference TRBV5-1 and TRBJ1-4, is KAGVTQTPRYLIKTRGQQVTLSCSPISGHRSVSWYQQTPGQGLQFLFEYFSETQRNKGNFPGRFSGRQFSNSRSEMNVSTLELGDSALYLCASSASTATNEKLFFGSGTQLSVL.

The V and J genes are TRBV6-4 and TRBJ1-2, with 7 bases that match TRBD1. This CDR3 is 17 amino acids long. The germline V gene has CDR1 MRHNA and CDR2 SNTAGT. V gave up 7 bases and J gave up 0 bases; unmatched junction bases: 14. In DNA, the CDR3 is TGTGCCAGCACCAGGGGGGTGACACCACTTTCTAACTATGGCTACACCTTC. Translated: CASTRGVTPLSNYGYTF.

The chain is built from TRBV9 and TRBJ2-7; D remains ambiguous. Deletions cut 0 bases from V and 1 base from J, with 11 bases between. Germline CDR1 SGDLS, CDR2 YYNGEE. The CDR3 totals 15 residues. The CDR3 region has the DNA TGTGCCAGCAGCGTAGGGGCTAGTAATTCCTACGAGCAGTACTTC. Protein: CASSVGASNSYEQYF.

The chain employs TRBV6-1 and TRBJ2-5; TRBD2 might be the D (6 bases). CDR1 is MNHNS, CDR2 SASEGT, per germline. The CDR3 is made up of 15 amino acids. Trimming removed 0 bases at V and 7 bases at J, with 15 bases between. DNA of the CDR3: TGTGCCAGCAGTGAAGCTCTCGGACTAATAGGGACCCAGTACTTC. This codes for CASSEALGLIGTQYF.

Remarks on this clone: The sample contains more than one DNA sequence encoding this CDR3. The chain recombines TRBV5-6 with TRBJ2-2; D is undetermined. The CDR3 sequence is 13 residues long. Trimming pared 4 bases from V and 2 bases from J, leaving 6 bases between. Germline V gene data show CDR1 as SGHDT and CDR2 as YYEEEE. CDR3 sequence: CASSLGNTGELFF. For the CDR3, the DNA is TGTGCCAGCAGCCTAGGAAACACCGGGGAGCTGTTTTTT.

The chain links TRBV7-8 to TRBJ2-7, with a weak D call TRBD2 (5 bases). The CDR3 contains 13 residues. Germline CDR1 reads SGHVS; CDR2 reads FQNEAQ. The V and J ends lost 1 base and 5 bases respectively, with 9 bases between them. The CDR3 coding sequence is TGTGCCAGCAGCTTAGTCGGGGTCCACGAGCAGTACTTC. This gives the protein CASSLVGVHEQYF. The full variable domain, in which reference TRBV7-8 and TRBJ2-7 provide the parts outside the CDR3, is GAGVSQSPRYKVAKRGQDVALRCDPISGHVSLFWYQQALGQGPEFLTYFQNEAQLDKSGLPSDRFFAERPEGSVSTLKIQRTQQEDSAVYLCASSLVGVHEQYFGPGTRLTVT.

J is TRBJ1-1 and V is TRBV7-9; 9 bases are shared with TRBD1. J lost 8 bases, V lost 5 bases, and 6 bases had no gene match. The CDR3 totals 13 residues. CDR1 and CDR2 from the germline V gene are SEHNR and FQNEAQ (reference sequence). The chain's CDR3 is CASSPQGAREAFF. The CDR3 DNA reads as TGTGCCAGCAGCCCACAGGGGGCGAGGGAAGCTTTCTTT.

The rearrangement joins TRBV7-2 to TRBJ2-7; D might be TRBD2 (6 bases). V was cut by 2 bases and J by 4 bases, with 18 bases left in between. Germline lookup yields CDR1 SGHTA and CDR2 FQGNSA. This CDR3 region has 16 residues. CDR3 sequence (DNA): TGTGCCAGCAGCTTATCTCCACTGACTAGTGAATACGAGCAGTACTTC. This codes for CASSLSPLTSEYEQYF.